This TCR beta chain was obtained from a study of T cell responses to AZD1222 COVID-19 vaccine. Generated by immunoSEQ multiplex PCR, the TCRdb table keeps only in-frame clones and is missing some. The sample has 110,000 to 150,000 clones, roughly 90% seen once. Germline CDR1 and CDR2: SGHVS and FQNEAQ. Trimming shortened V by 7 bases and J by 4 bases, and 16 bases separated the two germline ends. The CDR3 is 14 amino acids. The count of this clone is one. The sequence was obtained from an adult in good health. This chain joins TRBV7-8 and TRBJ1-1; a possible D gene is TRBD1 (6 bases). The sample was peripheral blood, taken on day 0 of AZD1222 vaccination. CDR3 nucleotide sequence: TGTGCCAGCACCCCTGGGGGGGCGGGCACTGAAGCTTTCTTT. Encoded protein: CASTPGGAGTEAFF.